Below, 17 T cell receptor beta chains from the same sample are listed, as sequenced in a study of shared clonotypes between healthy human individuals. Profiled with immunoSEQ multiplex PCR; TCRdb holds only in-frame clones, not every one. The profile shows millions of clones, over 85% of them singletons. Sequences were obtained from naive CD4+ T cells sorted from blood. As to subset: CD45RA+ positively selected. These TCRs come from a man between 18 and 35 years old in good health.

This clone was counted a single time. The gene calls are TRBV5-4 and TRBJ2-7; 10 bases line up with TRBD2. From germline, CDR1 is SGHNT and CDR2 YYREEE (reference sequence). V shed 7 bases and J 4 bases; nucleotides not matched to a gene: 11. The CDR3 spans 15 residues. In DNA form, the CDR3 reads TGTGCCAGCGGAATCAAGGGACTAGCGATATACGAGCAGTACTTC. Protein product: CASGIKGLAIYEQYF. Full variable domain (outside the CDR3, taken from reference TRBV5-4 and TRBJ2-7): ETGVTQSPTHLIKTRGQQVTLRCSSQSGHNTVSWYQQALGQGPQFIFQYYREEENGRGNFPPRFSGLQFPNYSSELNVNALELDDSALYLCASGIKGLAIYEQYFGPGTRLTVT.

This CDR3 reads CAISAGPPPEQYF. For the CDR3, the DNA is TGTGCCATCAGTGCGGGACCACCACCCGAGCAGTACTTC. The V gene is TRBV10-3, the J gene TRBJ2-7; possibly TRBD1 or TRBD2 for D (5 bases each). The length of the CDR3 is 13 residues. Looked up from germline, CDR1 is ENHRY and CDR2 is SYGVKD. The germline V and J ends were trimmed by 4 bases and 6 bases, with 13 bases remaining between them.

The count of this clone is one. This chain joins TRBV7-9 and TRBJ2-3; 9 positions match TRBD2. The CDR3 runs to 18 residues. Germline-derived CDR1 and CDR2 are SEHNR and FQNEAQ (reference sequence). V lost 6 bases, J lost 5 bases, and 18 bases stayed unmatched. This CDR3 reads CASRGGAGGPRGLDTQYF. CDR3 sequence (DNA): TGTGCCAGCAGGGGAGGAGCGGGAGGCCCCAGAGGATTAGATACGCAGTATTTT.

The rearrangement uses TRBV27 and TRBJ2-6; maybe TRBD1 (5 bases). The CDR3 loop spans 18 amino acids. Trimming cost V 5 bases and J 4 bases, with 21 bases left between them. In germline, CDR1 is MNHEY, CDR2 SMNVEV (reference sequence). The CDR3 reads CASSPRSLSGIGANVLTF. DNA for the CDR3: TGTGCCAGCAGTCCACGATCCCTTTCAGGGATCGGGGCCAACGTCCTGACTTTC.

The genes are TRBV2 and TRBJ2-2; perhaps TRBD1 as D (6 bases). Germline assignment: CDR1 SNHLY and CDR2 FYNNEI. This CDR3 spans 15 amino acids. The V and J ends lost 4 bases and 8 bases respectively, with 17 bases between them. The chain's CDR3 is CASSGSGVMTGELFF. The CDR3 DNA reads TGTGCCAGCAGTGGTTCAGGGGTAATGACAGGGGAGCTGTTTTTT.

In its sample, this clone was seen once. The CDR3 reads CASTAGYYEQYF. Here the CDR3 DNA reads TGTGCCAGCACCGCTGGATATTACGAGCAGTACTTC. The chain joins TRBV28 to TRBJ2-5; the D is unclear. The J call may be incorrect, as the DNA end agrees better with TRBJ2-7. The CDR3 is made up of 12 amino acids. Germline assignment: CDR1 MDHEN and CDR2 SYDVKM.

This clone has only one observation. This sequence joins TRBV2 and TRBJ2-2, with D possibly TRBD1 on 5 matching bases. Trimming shortened V by 3 bases and J by 1 base, and 9 bases separated the two germline ends. The CDR3 is 15 residues long. Germline CDR1 SNHLY, CDR2 FYNNEI. The CDR3 bases are TGTGCCAGCAGTGACTACCAGGGGAACACCGGGGAGCTGTTTTTT. Translating it yields CASSDYQGNTGELFF.

V is TRBV18 and J is TRBJ2-7; 10 bases line up with TRBD1. The germline CDR1 and CDR2 sequences are KGHSH and LQKENI. This CDR3 comprises 15 residues. The V and J ends lost 0 bases and 5 bases, in that order; junction bases with no gene match: 4. Here the CDR3 reads CASSPPGTGVHEQYF. For the CDR3, the DNA is TGTGCCAGCTCACCACCCGGGACAGGGGTCCACGAGCAGTACTTC.

The chain is built from TRBV25-1 and TRBJ2-1, with 10 bases lining up with TRBD1. The CDR3 extends over 13 amino acids. The germline V gene encodes CDR1 MGHDK and CDR2 SYGVNS. The ends lost 6 bases at V and 7 bases at J; junction bases unmatched: 3. The CDR3 region has the DNA TGTGCCAGCAGGGTGGGACAGGGGAATGAGCAGTTCTTC. Translated: CASRVGQGNEQFF.

The chain uses TRBV19 and TRBJ1-4; TRBD1 matches at 10 bases. In germline, CDR1 is LNHDA, CDR2 SQIVND (reference sequence). The CDR3 runs to 16 residues. V lost 7 bases, J lost 6 bases, and 11 bases stayed unmatched. The CDR3 region is CASIGTGALKYEKLFF. CDR3 sequence (DNA): TGTGCCAGTATTGGGACAGGGGCTTTAAAGTATGAAAAACTGTTTTTT.

To note about this clone: Other DNA sequences within the sample encode an identical CDR3. This chain uses TRBV6-6 with TRBJ1-2; D is undetermined. Trimming stripped 3 bases from V and 6 bases from J, with 8 bases between. The V gene's germline CDR1 is MNHNY and CDR2 SVGAGI (reference sequence). This CDR3 is built from 12 residues. The CDR3 here is CASSYFGDGYTF. The CDR3 DNA reads TGTGCCAGCAGTTATTTTGGGGATGGCTACACCTTC.

This chain connects TRBV4-1 to TRBJ1-5; D is possibly TRBD1 (5 bases). Trimming stripped 4 bases from V and 5 bases from J, with 9 bases between. Germline CDR1 reads MGHRA; CDR2 reads YSYEKL. The CDR3 consists of 13 residues. This chain's CDR3 is CASSPRGDQPQHF. The CDR3 coding sequence is TGCGCCAGCAGCCCCCGGGGGGATCAGCCCCAGCATTTT.

The V and J genes are TRBV7-2 and TRBJ2-1; TRBD2 matches at 10 bases. J lost 3 bases, V lost 0 bases, and 2 bases had no gene match. Germline V lookup: CDR1 SGHTA, CDR2 FQGNSA. CDR3 length: 16 residues. The CDR3 bases are TGTGCCAGCAGCTTAGCAGCGGGGGGGATCTACAATGAGCAGTTCTTC. It encodes CASSLAAGGIYNEQFF.

The chain has TRBV25-1 and TRBJ1-6, with 9 bases lining up with TRBD1. Germline V gene data show CDR1 as MGHDK and CDR2 as SYGVNS. The junction had 9 bases not matched to a gene; V was cut back by 8 bases and J by 10 bases. The CDR3 totals 14 residues. Here the CDR3 reads CASGGTGLGSPLHF. CDR3 sequence (DNA): TGTGCCAGCGGCGGGACAGGGTTGGGCTCACCCCTCCACTTT.

The chain employs TRBV7-9 and TRBJ1-2, with D possibly being TRBD1 (6 bases). Germline CDR1 is SEHNR and CDR2 is FQNEAQ (reference sequence). With 2 bases removed from V and 3 bases from J, the gap between germline ends came to 10 bases. This CDR3 spans 14 amino acids. The CDR3 loop reads CASSLRGNDYGYTF. The CDR3 DNA follows: TGTGCCAGCAGCTTAAGGGGGAACGACTATGGCTACACCTTC. Combining the CDR3 with reference TRBV7-9 and TRBJ1-2 gives the whole variable domain DTGVSQNPRHKITKRGQNVTFRCDPISEHNRLYWYRQTLGQGPEFLTYFQNEAQLEKSRLLSDRFSAERPKGSFSTLEIQRTEQGDSAMYLCASSLRGNDYGYTFGSGTRLTVV.

Here the CDR3 reads CASSSTGQGYYEQYF. The CDR3 nucleotides are TGCGCCAGCAGCTCAACGGGACAGGGTTACTACGAGCAGTACTTC. V gene TRBV5-1 combines with J gene TRBJ2-7, with TRBD1 matching over 9 bases. Germline V lookup: CDR1 SGHRS, CDR2 YFSETQ. The CDR3 is 15 amino acids. The J segment lost 3 bases and the V segment lost 3 bases, leaving 7 bases of the junction unmatched.

J is TRBJ1-4 and V is TRBV4-3; no reliable D call. Looked up from germline, CDR1 is LGHNA and CDR2 is YSLEER. V dropped 3 bases and J dropped 0 bases, with 8 bases sitting between them. This CDR3 is 15 amino acids long. This CDR3 reads CASSHLDATNEKLFF. Written as DNA, the CDR3 is TGCGCCAGCAGCCACTTAGACGCAACTAATGAAAAACTGTTTTTT.